This T cell receptor (beta chain) was profiled in a study of blood T cell repertoires in COVID-19. Study summary: Acute-phase and convalescent COVID-19 samples originated in the United States, Italy and Spain. From T cells, B-cell-depleted T cells, or PBMCs came the material, which was cDNA or gDNA.

The V segment lost 4 bases and the J segment 3 bases; nucleotides outside the gene matches: 6. Germline CDR1 reads LGHDT; CDR2 reads YNNKEL (reference sequence). This CDR3 is built from 16 residues. Here immunoSEQ multiplex PCR was the method, and the copy in TCRdb shows in-frame clones only, minus some. This table holds about 320,000 clones, roughly 85% found once. The TCR originated in a human donor in a cohort sampled during active COVID-19. The chain links TRBV3-1 (or the pseudogene TRBV3-2) to TRBJ2-2; 9 bases align to TRBD2. Sequenced sample: peripheral blood. DNA for the CDR3: TGTGCCAGCAGCCTTAAGCGGGGGGTGGACACCGGGGAGCTGTTTTTT. Amino acids: CASSLKRGVDTGELFF.